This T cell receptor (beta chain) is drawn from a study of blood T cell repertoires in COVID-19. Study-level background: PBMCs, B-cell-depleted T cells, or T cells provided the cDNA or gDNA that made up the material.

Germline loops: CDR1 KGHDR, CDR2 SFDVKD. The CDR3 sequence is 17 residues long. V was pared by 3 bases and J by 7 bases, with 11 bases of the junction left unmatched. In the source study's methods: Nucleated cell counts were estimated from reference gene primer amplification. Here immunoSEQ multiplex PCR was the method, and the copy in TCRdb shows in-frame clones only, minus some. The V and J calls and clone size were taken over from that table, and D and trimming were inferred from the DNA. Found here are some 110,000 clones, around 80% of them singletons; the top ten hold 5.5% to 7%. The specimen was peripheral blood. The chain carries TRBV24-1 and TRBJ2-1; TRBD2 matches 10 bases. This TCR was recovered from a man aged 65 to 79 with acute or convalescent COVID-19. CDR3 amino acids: CATSDPASGRVLNEQFF. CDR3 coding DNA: TGTGCCACCAGTGATCCAGCGAGCGGGAGGGTGTTGAATGAGCAGTTCTTC.